The 28 T cell receptor beta chains below come from one sample, sequenced in a study of blood T cells in healthy people across ages. Primers used in a second PCR of roughly 6 to 12 cycles were a sample-barcoded 5' primer and a J-beta primer mix. TCRdb redid the calling of the 5' RACE reads with MiXCR, one entry per CDR3 protein. The table has hundreds of thousands of distinct CDR3 sequences, 44% seen once. The material sequenced was blood. These receptor sequences come from a man between 60 and 75 years old in good health.

The chain combines TRBV18 with TRBJ2-5, with D tentatively TRBD1 or TRBD2 (5 bases each). The CDR3 spans 16 residues. V was shortened by 2 bases and J by 11 bases, with 24 bases between the two germline ends. Germline V lookup: CDR1 KGHSH, CDR2 LQKENI. The CDR3 DNA reads as TGTGCCAGCTCACCAGCCAGGGCGGGCTCCTACAATGAGCAGTACTTC. It encodes CASSPARAGSYNEQYF. Based on the CDR3 plus reference TRBV18 and TRBJ2-5, the full variable domain is NAGVMQNPRHLVRRRGQEARLRCSPMKGHSHVYWYRQLPEEGLKFMVYLQKENIIDESGMPKERFSAEFPKEGPSILRIQQVVRGDSAAYFCASSPARAGSYNEQYFGPGTRLLVL.

The rearrangement joins TRBV20-1 to TRBJ2-5; the match to TRBD2 covers 7 bases. The better agreement between TRBJ2-7 and the DNA end casts doubt on the J call. Germline CDR1 is DFQATT and CDR2 is SNEGSKA (reference sequence). The CDR3 covers 13 residues. The CDR3 protein is CSALTGGGYEQYF. The CDR3 bases are TGCAGTGCACTAACTGGCGGGGGTTACGAGCAGTACTTC.

This clonotype appeared many times. The CDR3 loop reads CSARDAGGFNTGELFF. CDR3 nucleotide sequence: TGCAGTGCTAGAGATGCAGGGGGCTTTAACACCGGGGAGCTGTTTTTT. The J gene is TRBJ2-2, the V gene TRBV20-1, with TRBD1 matching over 8 bases. The CDR3 loop spans 16 amino acids. V was clipped by 0 bases and J by 2 bases; unmatched bases: 5. The germline gives CDR1 DFQATT, CDR2 SNEGSKA (reference sequence).

The chain recombines TRBV10-3 with TRBJ2-3, with D possibly matching TRBD2 (6 bases). This CDR3 is 14 amino acids long. Trimming removed 7 bases at V and 4 bases at J, with 15 bases between. Germline loops: CDR1 ENHRY, CDR2 SYGVKD. CDR3 bases: TGTGCCATCACACGAGGTACTAGCCCAGATACGCAGTATTTT. The encoded protein is CAITRGTSPDTQYF.

Concerning this clonotype itself: The junction differs from germline at one of its ends, possibly a read error. The rearrangement joins TRBV28 to TRBJ2-1; the match to TRBD1 covers 7 bases. Germline V gene data show CDR1 as MDHEN and CDR2 as SYDVKM. The CDR3 consists of 15 residues. The CDR3 is CASSPRTGYYKEQFF. The CDR3 DNA reads TGTGCCAGCAGTCCCCGGACAGGCTACTACAAGGAGCAGTTCTTC.

This clonotype has just a few counts. CDR3 in DNA: TGTGCCAGCAGCTTGGATAGGGTGAATTCACCCCTCCACTTT. Translation: CASSLDRVNSPLHF. The chain combines TRBV5-5 with TRBJ1-6, with unresolved D. V dropped 0 bases and J dropped 7 bases, with 8 bases sitting between them. The germline V gene has CDR1 SGHKS and CDR2 YYEKEE (reference sequence). This CDR3 spans 14 amino acids. The whole variable domain, remainder taken from reference TRBV5-5 and TRBJ1-6, is DAGVTQSPTHLIKTRGQQVTLRCSPISGHKSVSWYQQVLGQGPQFIFQYYEKEERGRGNFPDRFSARQFPNYSSELNVNALLLGDSALYLCASSLDRVNSPLHFGNGTRLTVT.

This chain uses TRBV5-6 with TRBJ2-7; D gene ambiguous. The germline V gene encodes CDR1 SGHDT and CDR2 YYEEEE. This CDR3 is 12 amino acids long. V dropped 1 base and J dropped 5 bases, with 7 bases sitting between them. CDR3 nucleotide sequence: TGTGCCAGCAGCTTGCTCCCGGACGAGCAGTACTTC. This sequence encodes CASSLLPDEQYF.

A few counts support this clonotype. The chain is built from TRBV7-9 and TRBJ1-4; D perhaps matches TRBD1 (5 bases). The germline gives CDR1 SEHNR, CDR2 FQNEAQ (reference sequence). The CDR3 is made up of 15 amino acids. Trimming cost V 5 bases and J 8 bases, with 18 bases left between them. The CDR3: CASSQARRDYEKLFF. In nucleotides, the CDR3 is TGTGCCAGCAGCCAAGCGAGGAGGGACTACGAAAAACTGTTTTTT. Based on the CDR3 plus reference TRBV7-9 and TRBJ1-4, the full variable domain is DTGVSQNPRHKITKRGQNVTFRCDPISEHNRLYWYRQTLGQGPEFLTYFQNEAQLEKSRLLSDRFSAERPKGSFSTLEIQRTEQGDSAMYLCASSQARRDYEKLFFGSGTQLSVL.

The chain combines TRBV5-1 with TRBJ2-1; perhaps TRBD1 as D (5 bases). The J call is uncertain, as TRBJ2-7 better fits the DNA end. The germline V gene encodes CDR1 SGHRS and CDR2 YFSETQ. The length of the CDR3 is 15 residues. The CDR3 loop reads CASSLEWGRGNEQYF. As DNA, the CDR3 is TGCGCCAGCAGCTTGGAATGGGGCCGTGGGAATGAGCAGTACTTC.

The rearrangement joins TRBV21-1 to TRBJ2-3; the table's TRBD1 call for D was not verified on the DNA. TRBV21-1 is a recognized pseudogene. This CDR3 spans 17 amino acids. Here the CDR3 DNA reads TGTGCCAGCGTTACCCGAGACAGGGGGCTCAGCACAGATACGCAGTATTTT. Translation: CASVTRDRGLSTDTQYF.

The genes are TRBV12-3 or TRBV12-4 and TRBJ2-1; either TRBD1 or TRBD2 may supply D (5 bases each). There are 15 residues in the CDR3. Trimming shortened V by 2 bases and J by 7 bases, and 15 bases separated the two germline ends. CDR3 region: CASSLRGLAGNEQFF. The CDR3 nucleotides read TGTGCCAGCAGTTTACGCGGCCTAGCAGGGAATGAGCAGTTCTTC.

This clonotype was counted only a few times. The rearrangement uses TRBV2 and TRBJ2-7, with 7 nucleotides matching TRBD1. V dropped 9 bases and J dropped 0; count of bases not matched to a gene: 8. In germline, CDR1 is SNHLY, CDR2 FYNNEI. CDR3 length: 14 amino acids. CDR3 sequence (DNA): TGTGCCAGGAGGGGACAGACAATCTCCTACGAGCAGTACTTC. This sequence encodes CARRGQTISYEQYF.

The chain joins TRBV7-7 to TRBJ2-3, with D possibly matching TRBD2 (5 bases). The CDR3 totals 12 residues. Trimming stripped 5 bases from V and 6 bases from J, with 9 bases between. Germline V gene sequence: CDR1 SSHAT, CDR2 FNYEAQ (reference sequence). The CDR3 protein is CASSQPGDTQYF. CDR3 DNA: TGTGCCAGCAGCCAACCGGGGGATACGCAGTATTTT.

V is TRBV3-1 and J is TRBJ1-2, with no clear D. This CDR3 has 13 residues. The germline gives CDR1 LGHDT, CDR2 YNNKEL (reference sequence). V shed 2 bases and J shed 4 bases, with 8 bases lying between them. The CDR3 nucleotides are TGTGCCAGCAGCCAACAACGGTTCTATGGCTACACCTTC. As protein: CASSQQRFYGYTF. The variable domain in full, with the rest retrieved from reference TRBV3-1 and TRBJ1-2, is DTAVSQTPKYLVTQMGNDKSIKCEQNLGHDTMYWYKQDSKKFLKIMFSYNNKELIINETVPNRFSPKSPDKAHLNLHINSLELGDSAVYFCASSQQRFYGYTFGSGTRLTVV.

The table lists this clonotype with a few counts. The chain joins TRBV20-1 to TRBJ2-3, with 7 bases lining up with TRBD1. This CDR3 has 13 residues. Germline CDR1 reads DFQATT; CDR2 reads SNEGSKA (reference sequence). The V gene end was trimmed by 6 bases and the J gene end by 0 bases; junction bases not matched to a gene: 3. The CDR3 DNA sequence: TGCAGTGCGGCAGGGGGTAGCACAGATACGCAGTATTTT. Translation: CSAAGGSTDTQYF.

This clonotype was counted a single time. The V call is TRBV15, the J call TRBJ2-3, with a possible D match to TRBD2 (7 bases). Germline assignment: CDR1 LNHNV and CDR2 YYDKDF (reference sequence). The CDR3 sequence is 19 residues long. The V end was cut by 1 base, the J end by 0 bases, with 20 bases between. Written as DNA, the CDR3 is TGTGCCACCAGCAGAGTTCGGGGGGCAGGACGGCCTAGCACAGATACGCAGTATTTT. It codes for CATSRVRGAGRPSTDTQYF.

This clonotype came up many times. The chain carries TRBV5-6 and TRBJ1-1; 7 bases match TRBD1. The ends lost 6 bases at V and 6 bases at J; junction bases unmatched: 14. CDR1 SGHDT and CDR2 YYEEEE come from the germline V gene. CDR3 length: 15 residues. The CDR3 DNA sequence: TGTGCCAGCACCAATCAGGGGGGTGCCCCCCCTGAAGCTTTCTTT. Its protein product is CASTNQGGAPPEAFF.

Comment on this clonotype: Relative to the germline gene, one junction end is altered; a read error may explain this. The chain combines TRBV5-6 with TRBJ1-4, with D possibly matching TRBD1 (5 bases). Germline V gene sequence: CDR1 SGHDT, CDR2 YYEEEE. The CDR3 has 15 amino acids. CDR3: CASSLVQDTSEKLFF. The CDR3 nucleotides read TGTGCCAGCAGCTTGGTACAGGATACTAGTGAAAAACTGTTTTTT.

This clonotype was picked up a small number of times. The rearrangement links TRBV6-1 to TRBJ1-4; D ambiguous. The CDR3 has 13 amino acids. The V and J ends lost 7 bases and 12 bases respectively, with 18 bases between them. Germline V lookup: CDR1 MNHNS, CDR2 SASEGT. CDR3 DNA sequence: TGTGCCAGCACCAAAATATCGAGCGGACAACTGTTTTTT. It encodes CASTKISSGQLFF.

V is TRBV27 and J is TRBJ1-2; D is unresolved. The germline V and J ends were trimmed by 5 bases and 5 bases, with 21 bases remaining between them. The germline CDR1 and CDR2 sequences are MNHEY and SMNVEV (reference sequence). This CDR3 has 16 residues. The CDR3 DNA reads TGTGCCAGCAGTCCAGCTGACGGTGAACGTGAATATGGCTACACCTTC. It encodes CASSPADGEREYGYTF.

The chain has TRBV12-3 or TRBV12-4 and TRBJ2-2; 9 positions agree with TRBD2. The CDR3 length is 15 residues. J lost 0 bases, V lost 6 bases, and 2 bases had no gene match. The CDR3 DNA follows: TGTGCCAGCAGAACTAGCGGGTCGAACACCGGGGAGCTGTTTTTT. Translation: CASRTSGSNTGELFF.

The rearrangement uses TRBV7-9 and TRBJ2-3; no firm D call. The CDR3 totals 17 residues. Trimming left V 1 base short and J 1 base short, with 15 bases between. The V gene's germline CDR1 is SEHNR and CDR2 FQNEAQ (reference sequence). The CDR3 reads CASSLDPAVPRTDTQYF. The CDR3 region has the DNA TGTGCCAGCAGCTTAGATCCGGCTGTCCCCCGCACAGATACGCAGTATTTT.

The V and J genes are TRBV12-3 or TRBV12-4 and TRBJ2-4; possibly TRBD1 for D (5 bases). The DNA end is more similar to TRBJ2-7, so the J call may be wrong. The CDR3 totals 13 residues. The CDR3 reads CASSFWGSSEQYF. In DNA, the CDR3 is TGTGCCAGCAGTTTTTGGGGCTCGTCCGAGCAGTACTTC.

The genes are TRBV12-3 or TRBV12-4 and TRBJ2-7, with D tentatively TRBD1 (5 bases). V gave up 6 bases and J gave up 5 bases, with 11 bases separating them. This CDR3 region has 12 residues. CDR3 amino acids: CASRGLDHEQYF. For the CDR3, the DNA is TGTGCCAGCAGGGGGCTTGACCACGAGCAGTACTTC.

The rearrangement links TRBV6-5 to TRBJ1-5; D ambiguous. Trimming pared 5 bases from V and 4 bases from J, leaving 6 bases between. The CDR3 covers 12 residues. Germline CDR1 MNHEY, CDR2 SVGAGI. This CDR3 reads CASSTPNQPQHF. The DNA of the CDR3 is TGTGCCAGCAGTACCCCTAATCAGCCCCAGCATTTT.

This clonotype was counted only a few times. CDR3 sequence: CASRPGLSSYNEQFF. CDR3 nucleotide sequence: TGTGCCAGCAGACCGGGACTCAGCTCCTACAATGAGCAGTTCTTC. The chain has TRBV7-2 and TRBJ2-1; D might be TRBD2 (6 bases). The ends were cut back, 6 bases at V and 0 bases at J, with 12 bases in the middle. From germline, CDR1 is SGHTA and CDR2 FQGNSA. The CDR3 spans 15 residues.

This clonotype was counted a few times. The chain carries TRBV18 and TRBJ2-1; 7 bases are shared with TRBD2. There are 17 residues in the CDR3. The V segment lost 3 bases and the J segment 5 bases; nucleotides outside the gene matches: 13. Germline values: CDR1 KGHSH, CDR2 LQKENI. This chain's CDR3 is CASSPTWTSRGDNEQFF. CDR3 nucleotide sequence: TGTGCCAGCTCACCTACTTGGACTAGTCGTGGTGACAATGAGCAGTTCTTC.

The chain employs TRBV12-3 or TRBV12-4 and TRBJ2-1, with 8 bases that match TRBD2. There are 14 residues in the CDR3. The ends lost 0 bases at V and 13 bases at J; junction bases unmatched: 8. CDR3 nucleotides: TGTGCCAGCAGTTTAGCCGGGGGGGAGGAGACCCAGTTCTTC. Its protein is CASSLAGGEETQFF.